The T cell receptor beta chain under discussion was sequenced for a study of neurological immune-mediated disorders. Study details: The disease course was relapsing-remitting in around 31 and secondary progressive in about 9% of the 34 multiple sclerosis patients. Points from the study as a whole: A possible signature was seen in one related-CDR3 cluster, into which phylogenetic grouping placed the repertoires of 18 of 34 multiple sclerosis patients. The study found the most TCR clonal expansion in HTLV-1-associated myelopathy and the least in multiple sclerosis, below healthy controls.

5'RACE employing 10-nucleotide random UMIs yielded the cDNA. TCRdb reanalysed the 5' RACE reads using MiXCR and keeps one entry per CDR3 protein. The repertoire holds roughly 74,000 distinct CDR3 sequences, with less than 5.5% as singletons. V dropped 6 bases and J dropped 6 bases, with 17 bases sitting between them. From germline, CDR1 is SNHLY and CDR2 FYNNEI. The CDR3 covers 14 residues. The sample holds many counts of this clonotype. The antigen is undetermined. The chain is built from TRBV2 and TRBJ1-1, with D perhaps TRBD1 (6 bases). Specimen: PBMCs. This clonotype was sampled from a man aged 18 to 29 with multiple sclerosis. The CDR3 protein is CASSSGQLIPEAFF. The CDR3 DNA reads TGTGCCAGCAGCTCCGGACAGCTCATTCCTGAAGCTTTCTTT.